The TCR beta chain described here comes from a study of spatial heterogeneity in lung cancer. General observations from the study: Within tumors, counts of expanded alpha and beta TCRs tracked tumor mutation counts. Coverage of tumor T cells was estimated at approximately 7% for alpha chains and 13% for beta chains.

TCRdb re-called the 5' RACE reads with MiXCR, one entry per CDR3 protein. The repertoire holds 23,000 or so distinct CDR3 sequences, roughly 6.7% seen once, with 10% to 13% in the top ten. Time point denoted: sample taken at primary tumor resection. Samples were donated by 72 untreated early-stage non-small cell lung cancer patients. Sequencing covered unsorted whole RNA taken from tumor, nontumor lung or frozen PBMC. This clonotype was picked up many times. Its antigen is as yet unknown. Germline CDR1 ENHRY, CDR2 SYGVKD. The CDR3 totals 17 residues. V shed 6 bases and J 0 bases; nucleotides not matched to a gene: 9.

The sequencing used lung tumor tissue, collected at surgery. This clonotype was sampled from a male donor with early-stage non-small cell lung cancer. The chain is built from TRBV10-3 and TRBJ2-2; 8 bases match TRBD2. CDR3 sequence (DNA): TGTGCCATCAGGCCGGGGGGGTTCGCGCCGAACACCGGGGAGCTGTTTTTT. Translated: CAIRPGGFAPNTGELFF.